This passage covers 24 T cell receptor beta chains from one sample sequenced in a study of beta chain features in type 1 diabetes (dated by TCRdb to 2016 to 2019). The library was generated by the immunoSEQ multiplex PCR assay. The High Capacity cDNA Reverse Transcription Kit was used to reverse transcribe all of the isolated RNA, meaning that expressed TCRB transcripts were what got sequenced. As stored in TCRdb, this immuneACCESS dataset retains in-frame rearrangements with V and J assigned. A fraction of the clones does not appear; measured against another copy, unresolved V genes explain less than half of the discrepancy, and the remainder lacks a known reason. This sample gives 300,000 to 400,000 clones in total; roughly 13% of them show up just once. Approximately 0.015% of the sample goes to the ten largest clones. Specimen: naive CD4+ T cells from blood. Explained via the paper, the cell subset or site label denotes: true naive CD4+ T cells. The source is a man younger than 30 in good health.

This rearrangement joins TRBV6-4 to TRBJ1-2; perhaps TRBD1 as D (6 bases). This CDR3 region has 13 residues. Trimming stripped 4 bases from V and 2 bases from J, with 8 bases between. Per germline, CDR1 MRHNA and CDR2 SNTAGT. The CDR3 DNA reads as TGTGCCAGCAGTGCCGGGACAAACTATGGCTACACCTTC. This codes for CASSAGTNYGYTF.

A few counts support this clone. This chain links TRBV9 with TRBJ2-3; 11 bases align to TRBD2. Trimming took 4 bases from V and 5 from J; bases not matched to a gene: 12. Germline V gene lookup returns CDR1 SGDLS and CDR2 YYNGEE. This CDR3 contains 17 residues. In DNA, the CDR3 is TGTGCCAGCAGCACTACTAGCGGGGGCACAGGGGGAGATACGCAGTATTTT. This gives the protein CASSTTSGGTGGDTQYF.

This clone has just a few counts. The chain carries TRBV5-4 and TRBJ2-7, with TRBD2 matching 16 bases. The CDR3 loop spans 16 amino acids. The V and J ends lost 3 bases and 4 bases, in that order; junction bases with no gene match: 4. Germline assignment: CDR1 SGHNT and CDR2 YYREEE (reference sequence). CDR3 nucleotides: TGTGCCAGCAGCTCCGGGACTAGCGGGAGGGCTTACGAGCAGTACTTC. The encoded protein is CASSSGTSGRAYEQYF.

This clone was detected only a few times. The genes are TRBV11-2 and TRBJ2-3; D gene uncertain. Per germline, CDR1 SGHAT and CDR2 FQNNGV. Between the trimmed V and J ends, which lost 1 base and 5 bases, there was a span of 7 bases. The CDR3 covers 13 residues. The chain's CDR3 is CASSLVVRDTQYF. DNA of the CDR3: TGTGCCAGCAGCTTAGTGGTTAGAGATACGCAGTATTTT. The complete variable domain, with remaining parts taken from reference TRBV11-2 and TRBJ2-3, reads EAGVAQSPRYKIIEKRQSVAFWCNPISGHATLYWYQQILGQGPKLLIQFQNNGVVDDSQLPKDRFSAERLKGVDSTLKIQPAKLEDSAVYLCASSLVVRDTQYFGPGTRLTVL.

This chain joins TRBV7-9 and TRBJ1-1, with 7 positions matching TRBD1. The V segment lost 4 bases and the J segment 3 bases; nucleotides outside the gene matches: 8. The CDR3 is 15 amino acids. Germline lookup yields CDR1 SEHNR and CDR2 FQNEAQ (reference sequence). The CDR3 is CASSSHGTVDTEAFF. In DNA form, the CDR3 reads TGTGCCAGCAGCTCGCATGGGACAGTAGACACTGAAGCTTTCTTT.

This clone was detected a few times. The chain is built from TRBV5-4 and TRBJ1-6, with 10 bases that match TRBD1. Germline CDR1 and CDR2: SGHNT and YYREEE (reference sequence). Germline trimming cut 4 bases from V and 9 bases from J; bases unmatched to any gene: 7. This CDR3 is built from 15 residues. CDR3: CASSIPGQGTSPLHF. The CDR3 nucleotides are TGTGCCAGCAGCATTCCGGGACAGGGGACTTCACCCCTCCACTTT.

The rearrangement joins TRBV30 to TRBJ1-4, with D possibly TRBD1 on 6 matching bases. This CDR3 comprises 14 residues. Trimming shortened V by 3 bases and J by 2 bases, and 10 bases separated the two germline ends. Germline V gene lookup returns CDR1 GTSNPN and CDR2 SVGIG (reference sequence). The CDR3 region is CAWRGAPTNEKLFF. In nucleotides, the CDR3 is TGTGCCTGGAGGGGGGCCCCCACTAATGAAAAACTGTTTTTT.

This clone appeared a few times. The chain links TRBV5-4 to TRBJ2-3; tentatively, D is TRBD2 (5 bases). Trimming left V 0 bases short and J 6 bases short, with 14 bases between. The CDR3 has 15 residues. CDR1 is SGHNT, CDR2 YYREEE, per germline (reference sequence). CDR3 loop: CASSLELVGVDTQYF. The CDR3 region has the DNA TGTGCCAGCAGCTTGGAACTAGTCGGGGTGGATACGCAGTATTTT. Full variable domain (rest looked up from reference TRBV5-4 and TRBJ2-3): ETGVTQSPTHLIKTRGQQVTLRCSSQSGHNTVSWYQQALGQGPQFIFQYYREEENGRGNFPPRFSGLQFPNYSSELNVNALELDDSALYLCASSLELVGVDTQYFGPGTRLTVL.

This clone was detected only a few times. This chain joins TRBV28 and TRBJ2-5; 9 positions match TRBD2. The DNA end is a closer match to TRBJ2-7, so the J assignment may be wrong. Germline loops: CDR1 MDHEN, CDR2 SYDVKM. The CDR3 covers 15 residues. The CDR3 reads CASSLPGGGAIEQYF. DNA for the CDR3: TGTGCCAGCAGTTTGCCCGGCGGGGGGGCTATCGAGCAGTACTTC.

This clone was seen a handful of times. This chain connects TRBV4-3 to TRBJ2-7; 7 positions match TRBD1. Germline trimming cut 1 base from V and 5 bases from J; bases unmatched to any gene: 11. There are 16 residues in the CDR3. Germline V gene lookup returns CDR1 LGHNA and CDR2 YSLEER. The CDR3 is CASSQAPAGQVHEQYF. The CDR3 nucleotides read TGCGCCAGCAGCCAAGCCCCCGCAGGACAGGTCCACGAGCAGTACTTC.

Only a few counts were recorded for this clone. The chain joins TRBV7-9 to TRBJ1-2; D perhaps matches TRBD1 (6 bases). This CDR3 is 15 amino acids long. V was pared by 8 bases and J by 3 bases, with 19 bases between. From germline, CDR1 is SEHNR and CDR2 FQNEAQ (reference sequence). As DNA, the CDR3 is TGTGCCAGCGCCATTTCTGGGGGCTTTGACTATGGCTACACCTTC. It codes for CASAISGGFDYGYTF.

This chain joins TRBV4-3 and TRBJ2-3, with TRBD2 as a possible D gene (6 bases). This CDR3 is 17 amino acids long. V was pared by 0 bases and J by 0 bases, with 13 bases between. Per germline, CDR1 LGHNA and CDR2 YSLEER. The CDR3 region is CASSQDLPAGSTDTQYF. The CDR3 DNA is TGCGCCAGCAGCCAAGATCTTCCGGCGGGGAGCACAGATACGCAGTATTTT.

This clone was counted between two and nine times. This rearrangement joins TRBV9 to TRBJ2-7, with D tentatively TRBD2 (5 bases). This CDR3 contains 15 residues. V was clipped by 3 bases and J by 0 bases, with 13 bases between them. CDR1 and CDR2 from the germline V gene are SGDLS and YYNGEE. The CDR3 sequence: CASSGPRGSSYEQYF. The DNA for the CDR3 is TGTGCCAGCAGCGGGCCTCGTGGGAGCTCCTACGAGCAGTACTTC.

This clone has just a few counts. V gene TRBV28 combines with J gene TRBJ1-2; TRBD1 matches at 10 bases. V gave up 2 bases and J gave up 4 bases; unmatched junction bases: 1. This CDR3 spans 14 amino acids. Germline values: CDR1 MDHEN, CDR2 SYDVKM. For the CDR3, the DNA is TGTGCCAGCAGTTTAGACAGGGGGCTCTATGGCTACACCTTC. Protein: CASSLDRGLYGYTF.

This clone was counted only a few times. The chain carries TRBV4-3 and TRBJ2-5; 7 bases map to TRBD1. The CDR3 loop spans 15 amino acids. Germline-derived CDR1 and CDR2 are LGHNA and YSLEER. Germline trimming cut 0 bases from V and 4 bases from J; bases unmatched to any gene: 5. CDR3 in DNA: TGCGCCAGCAGCCAAGATCGGAAGGGGGCAGAGACCCAGTACTTC. Translation gives CASSQDRKGAETQYF.

V usage is TRBV28 and J usage is TRBJ1-1; 7 bases are shared with TRBD1. The trim removed 6 bases at V and 0 bases at J, leaving 16 bases unmatched. CDR3 size: 18 residues. Germline lookup yields CDR1 MDHEN and CDR2 SYDVKM. DNA of the CDR3: TGTGCCAGCAGCCTGGGACAGCTCCTGGGGGACTTGAACACTGAAGCTTTCTTT. This sequence encodes CASSLGQLLGDLNTEAFF.

This clone was counted a few times. The genes are TRBV5-1 and TRBJ2-7, with 8 bases fitting TRBD2. CDR1 and CDR2 (germline): SGHRS, YFSETQ. The CDR3 runs to 15 residues. The V and J ends lost 5 bases and 3 bases, in that order; junction bases with no gene match: 10. CDR3: CASSPTSGANYEQYF. CDR3 nucleotides: TGCGCCAGCAGTCCTACTAGCGGAGCGAACTACGAGCAGTACTTC.

This chain links TRBV7-2 with TRBJ1-6; 7 nucleotides line up with TRBD1. V shed 5 bases and J 5 bases; nucleotides not matched to a gene: 9. Germline CDR1 reads SGHTA; CDR2 reads FQGNSA. This CDR3 has 16 residues. The CDR3 DNA sequence: TGTGCCAGCAGCCGAGAGGCAGGGGGGAATAATTCACCCCTCCACTTT. It yields the protein CASSREAGGNNSPLHF.

The chain recombines TRBV19 with TRBJ2-3; 11 nucleotides match TRBD2. The germline CDR1 and CDR2 sequences are LNHDA and SQIVND (reference sequence). V was clipped by 9 bases and J by 2 bases; unmatched bases: 7. The CDR3 sequence is 15 residues long. CDR3 coding DNA: TGTGCCAGCAGGACTAGCGGGTCCGACACAGATACGCAGTATTTT. Protein sequence: CASRTSGSDTDTQYF.

This chain connects TRBV30 to TRBJ2-3; 7 bases are shared with TRBD2. The CDR3 loop spans 14 amino acids. Looked up from germline, CDR1 is GTSNPN and CDR2 is SVGIG (reference sequence). V lost 3 bases, J lost 2 bases, and 5 bases stayed unmatched. CDR3 sequence: CAWRIAGSTDTQYF. CDR3 in DNA: TGTGCCTGGAGGATAGCGGGCTCCACAGATACGCAGTATTTT.

The chain employs TRBV7-3 and TRBJ2-3, with TRBD2 matching 12 bases. Germline loops: CDR1 SGHTA, CDR2 FQGTGA. With 0 bases clipped from V and 5 bases from J, the junction kept 9 bases outside the gene matches. The CDR3 has 18 amino acids. CDR3 in DNA: TGTGCCAGCAGCTTAACCCGACTAGCGGGAGATTCGCGAGATACGCAGTATTTT. It codes for CASSLTRLAGDSRDTQYF.

This clone has more than one count but fewer than ten. This chain links TRBV5-4 with TRBJ1-1, with a possible D match to TRBD1 (5 bases). V dropped 6 bases and J dropped 5 bases, with 11 bases sitting between them. Germline lookup yields CDR1 SGHNT and CDR2 YYREEE (reference sequence). The CDR3 loop spans 12 amino acids. CDR3 in DNA: TGTGCCAGCAAAAAGGAGGGGACTGAAGCTTTCTTT. It is translated as CASKKEGTEAFF. The variable domain in full, completed from reference TRBV5-4 and TRBJ1-1, reads ETGVTQSPTHLIKTRGQQVTLRCSSQSGHNTVSWYQQALGQGPQFIFQYYREEENGRGNFPPRFSGLQFPNYSSELNVNALELDDSALYLCASKKEGTEAFFGQGTRLTVV.

This chain joins TRBV7-9 and TRBJ2-3; the match to TRBD2 covers 7 bases. In germline, CDR1 is SEHNR, CDR2 FQNEAQ (reference sequence). J gave up 5 bases and V 1 base, and 6 bases lay outside the gene matches. The CDR3 sequence is 15 residues long. CDR3 coding DNA: TGTGCCAGCAGCTTAGGATCGGGGGGAGAAGATACGCAGTATTTT. It encodes CASSLGSGGEDTQYF.

The V gene is TRBV27, the J gene TRBJ2-3; D gene uncertain. Germline V CDR1 and CDR2: MNHEY, SMNVEV (reference sequence). Trimming cost V 5 bases and J 3 bases, with 9 bases left between them. The CDR3 covers 13 residues. CDR3 sequence reads: CASSKRRTDTQYF. Written as DNA, the CDR3 is TGTGCCAGCAGTAAACGGAGAACAGATACGCAGTATTTT.